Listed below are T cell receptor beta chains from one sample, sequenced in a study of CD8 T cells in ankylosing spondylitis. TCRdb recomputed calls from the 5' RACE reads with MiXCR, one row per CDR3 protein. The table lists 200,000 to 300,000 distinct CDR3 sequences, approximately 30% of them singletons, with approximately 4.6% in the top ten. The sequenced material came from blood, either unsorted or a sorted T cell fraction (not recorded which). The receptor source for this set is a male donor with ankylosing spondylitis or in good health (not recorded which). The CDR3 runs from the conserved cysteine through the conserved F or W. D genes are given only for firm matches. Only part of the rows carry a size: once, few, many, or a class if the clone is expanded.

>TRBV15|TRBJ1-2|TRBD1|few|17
CATSRGSGGSRADGYTF
TGTGCCACCAGCAGAGGGTCAGGGGGGAGTAGAGCCGATGGCTACACCTTC
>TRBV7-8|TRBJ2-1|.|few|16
CASSLMVGGGYNEQFF
TGTGCCAGCAGCTTAATGGTGGGGGGCGGCTACAATGAGCAGTTCTTC
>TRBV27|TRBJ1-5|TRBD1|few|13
CASSRGRNQPQHF
TGTGCCAGCAGCAGGGGGCGCAATCAGCCCCAGCATTTT
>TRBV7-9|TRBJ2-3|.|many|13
CASSSQLTDTQYF
TGTGCCAGCAGCTCCCAGCTCACAGATACGCAGTATTTT
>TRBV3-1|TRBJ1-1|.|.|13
CASSQVQGTEAFF
TGTGCCAGCAGCCAAGTGCAGGGCACTGAAGCTTTCTTT
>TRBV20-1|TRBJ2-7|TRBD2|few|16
CCARELAGGKGDEQYF
TGCTGTGCTAGAGAGCTAGCGGGGGGGAAGGGGGACGAGCAGTACTTC
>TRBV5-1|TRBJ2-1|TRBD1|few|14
CASSLGTGKGEQFF
TGCGCCAGCAGCTTGGGGACAGGGAAAGGTGAGCAGTTCTTC
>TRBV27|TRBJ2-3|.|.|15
CASSFMGRGTDTQYF
TGTGCCAGCAGTTTTATGGGACGAGGCACAGATACGCAGTATTTT
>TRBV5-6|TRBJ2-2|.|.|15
CASSHWTPGTGELFF
TGTGCCAGCAGCCATTGGACCCCGGGGACCGGGGAGCTGTTTTTT
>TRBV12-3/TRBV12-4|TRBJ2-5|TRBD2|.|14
CASTSTSGDETQYF
TGTGCCAGCACTTCGACTAGCGGGGATGAGACCCAGTACTTC
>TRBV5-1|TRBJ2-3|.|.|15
CASSSAGLATDTQYF
TGCGCCAGCAGCTCGGCCGGTCTCGCAACAGATACGCAGTATTTT
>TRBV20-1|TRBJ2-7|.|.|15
CSARVPDGGYYEQYF
TGCAGTGCTAGAGTTCCAGATGGCGGATACTACGAGCAGTACTTC
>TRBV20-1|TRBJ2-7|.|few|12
CSADEDSYEQYF
TGCAGTGCCGACGAGGACAGCTACGAGCAGTACTTC
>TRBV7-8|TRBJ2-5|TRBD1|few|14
CASSARQGQETQYF
TGTGCCAGCAGCGCGCGACAGGGTCAAGAGACCCAGTACTTC
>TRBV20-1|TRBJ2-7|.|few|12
CSASVLTYEQYF
TGCAGTGCTAGTGTCTTGACCTACGAGCAGTACTTC
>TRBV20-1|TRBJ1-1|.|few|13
CSARGEDRWRAFF
TGCAGTGCTAGAGGAGAGGACAGATGGAGAGCTTTCTTT
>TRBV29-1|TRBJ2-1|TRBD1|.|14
CSAERDRPSNEQFF
TGCAGCGCCGAACGGGACAGGCCTTCCAATGAGCAGTTCTTC
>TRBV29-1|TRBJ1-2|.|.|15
CSVEGGSQPSHGYTF
TGCAGCGTTGAAGGTGGAAGCCAGCCGAGCCATGGCTACACCTTC
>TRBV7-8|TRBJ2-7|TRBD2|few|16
CASSLELAGSAYEQYF
TGTGCCAGCAGCTTAGAACTAGCGGGGAGCGCCTACGAGCAGTACTTC
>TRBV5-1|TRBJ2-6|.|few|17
CASSRRGPLPGANVLTF
TGCGCCAGCAGCAGGAGGGGCCCCCTCCCTGGGGCCAACGTCCTGACTTTC
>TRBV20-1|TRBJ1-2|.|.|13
CSAIREPLGGYTF
TGCAGTGCCATAAGAGAGCCTCTCGGAGGCTACACCTTC
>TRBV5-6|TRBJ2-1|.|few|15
CASSSSPGPYNEQFF
TGTGCCAGCAGCTCCTCCCCGGGCCCCTACAATGAGCAGTTCTTC
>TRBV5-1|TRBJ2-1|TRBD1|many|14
CASSISTGFNEQFF
TGCGCCAGCAGCATATCGACAGGGTTCAATGAGCAGTTCTTC
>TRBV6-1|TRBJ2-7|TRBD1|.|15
CASSPGTGAAYEQYF
TGTGCCAGCAGTCCCGGGACAGGGGCAGCCTACGAGCAGTACTTC
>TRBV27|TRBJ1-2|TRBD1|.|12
CASRTGAQGYTF
TGTGCCAGCAGAACAGGGGCACAGGGCTACACCTTC
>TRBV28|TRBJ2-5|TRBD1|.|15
CASSLAGTGGRTQYF
TGTGCCAGCAGTTTAGCCGGGACAGGGGGCAGGACCCAGTACTTC
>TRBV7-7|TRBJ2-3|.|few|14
CASSPRGREDTQYF
TGTGCTAGCAGCCCCCGTGGACGGGAGGATACGCAGTATTTT
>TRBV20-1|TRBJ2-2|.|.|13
CSARATGTGELFF
TGCAGTGCCAGGGCCACGGGCACCGGGGAGCTGTTTTTT
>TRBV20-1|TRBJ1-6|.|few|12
CSARQGGSPLHF
TGCAGTGCTAGACAGGGCGGCTCACCCCTCCACTTT
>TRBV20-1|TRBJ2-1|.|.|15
CSATLWSGQGNEQFF
TGCAGTGCTACCCTATGGAGCGGGCAGGGCAATGAGCAGTTCTTC
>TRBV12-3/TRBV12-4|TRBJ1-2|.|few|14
CASSSPRGNYGYTF
TGTGCCAGCAGTTCCCCGAGGGGTAACTATGGCTACACCTTC
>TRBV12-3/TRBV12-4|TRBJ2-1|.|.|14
CASSLSAPYNEQFF
TGTGCCAGCAGTTTATCCGCCCCCTACAATGAGCAGTTCTTC
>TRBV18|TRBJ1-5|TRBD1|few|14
CASSPDRGYQPQHF
TGTGCCAGCTCACCAGACAGGGGTTATCAGCCCCAGCATTTT
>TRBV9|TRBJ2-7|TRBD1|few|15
CASSVMGQGASEQYF
TGTGCCAGCAGCGTGATGGGACAGGGGGCTTCGGAGCAGTACTTC
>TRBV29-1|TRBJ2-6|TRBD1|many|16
CSGGTGGAGGANVLTF
TGCAGCGGTGGGACAGGGGGCGCGGGCGGGGCCAACGTCCTGACTTTC
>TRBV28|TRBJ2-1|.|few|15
CASSPRSAGYNEQFF
TGTGCCAGCAGCCCTAGGAGCGCAGGATACAATGAGCAGTTCTTC
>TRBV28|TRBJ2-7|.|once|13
CASSHGRSYEQYF
TGTGCCAGCAGTCACGGACGGTCCTACGAGCAGTACTTC
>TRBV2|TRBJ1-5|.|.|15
CASNRDNYSNQPQHF
TGTGCCAGCAATAGAGACAACTATAGCAATCAGCCCCAGCATTTT
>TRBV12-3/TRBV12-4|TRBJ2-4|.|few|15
CASSPQGLAKNIQYF
TGTGCCAGCAGTCCCCAGGGGTTAGCCAAAAACATTCAGTACTTC
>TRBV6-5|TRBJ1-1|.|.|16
CASSYGTGLQNTEAFF
TGTGCCAGCAGTTACGGGACCGGGTTACAGAACACTGAAGCTTTCTTT
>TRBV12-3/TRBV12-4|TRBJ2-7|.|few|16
CASSLAGSVRSYEQYF
TGTGCCAGCAGTTTAGCTGGGTCCGTAAGGTCCTACGAGCAGTACTTC
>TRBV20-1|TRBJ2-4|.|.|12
CSASVDMGIQYF
TGCAGTGCTTCGGTAGATATGGGCATTCAGTACTTC
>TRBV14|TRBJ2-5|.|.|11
CAIPRKETQYF
TGTGCCATTCCCCGAAAAGAGACCCAGTACTTC
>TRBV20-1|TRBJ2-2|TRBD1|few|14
CSASRTGRPGELFF
TGCAGTGCTAGCAGGACAGGGAGGCCCGGGGAGCTGTTTTTT
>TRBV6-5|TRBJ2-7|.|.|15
CASSYPVGGHYEQYF
TGTGCCAGCAGTTACCCAGTTGGGGGGCATTACGAGCAGTACTTC
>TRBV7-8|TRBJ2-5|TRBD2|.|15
CASSPRRLAEETQYF
TGTGCCAGCAGCCCCAGGCGGCTAGCGGAAGAGACCCAGTACTTC
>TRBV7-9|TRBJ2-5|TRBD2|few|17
CASSPNFRGGWKETQYF
TGTGCCAGCAGCCCTAATTTTCGGGGGGGCTGGAAAGAGACCCAGTACTTC
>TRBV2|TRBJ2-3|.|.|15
CASRVALGLRGTQYF
TGTGCCAGCAGGGTGGCACTAGGACTCCGTGGGACGCAGTATTTT
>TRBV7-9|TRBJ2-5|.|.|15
CASSFRKGSQETQYF
TGTGCCAGCAGCTTTAGAAAGGGTAGCCAAGAGACCCAGTACTTC
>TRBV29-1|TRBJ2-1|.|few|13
CSVSGRGLIMQFF
TGCAGCGTCTCAGGGAGGGGGCTAATTATGCAGTTCTTC
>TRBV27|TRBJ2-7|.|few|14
CASSLGGNTYEQYF
TGTGCCAGCAGTTTAGGTGGCAACACCTACGAGCAGTACTTC
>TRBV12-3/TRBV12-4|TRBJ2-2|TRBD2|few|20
CASSSSGSGGRKWNTGELFF
TGTGCCAGCAGTTCCTCCGGTAGCGGGGGCCGTAAATGGAACACCGGGGAGCTGTTTTTT
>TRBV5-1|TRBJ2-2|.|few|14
CASSLSRWAGELFF
TGCGCCAGCAGCTTGAGTCGGTGGGCCGGGGAGCTGTTTTTT
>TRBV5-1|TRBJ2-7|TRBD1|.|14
CASSVRTGNYEQYF
TGCGCCAGCAGCGTACGGACAGGGAACTACGAGCAGTACTTC
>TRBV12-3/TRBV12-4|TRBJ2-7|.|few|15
CASRAGHGGLDEQYF
TGTGCCAGCAGGGCCGGACACGGAGGCTTGGACGAGCAGTACTTC
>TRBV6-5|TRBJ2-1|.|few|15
CASSYPFESYNEQFF
TGTGCCAGCAGTTATCCGTTTGAGTCCTACAATGAGCAGTTCTTC
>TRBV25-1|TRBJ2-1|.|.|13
CASTHLKTNEQFF
TGTGCCAGCACCCATTTAAAAACCAATGAGCAGTTCTTC
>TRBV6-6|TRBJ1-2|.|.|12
CAHSDGVGGYTF
TGTGCCCACTCAGACGGGGTAGGGGGCTACACCTTC